This paragraph covers one T cell receptor (beta chain) sequence. The antigen remains undetermined. The data belong to a study of cytomegalovirus exposure and HLA in healthy donors. Study background: For the roughly 400 genotyped donors, 80% to 90% fell within the Caucasian-associated ancestry cluster. Notes on the study in general: Of the V segments, some could not be distinguished, including TRBV6-2 and TRBV6-3, and were excluded.

The PCR had 60 Vbeta and 13 Jbeta primers. Clones were sequenced by immunoSEQ multiplex PCR, and TCRdb holds only the in-frame ones, with some missing. The table shows 200,000 to 250,000 clones, with over 60% occurring only once. Germline assignment: CDR1 MNHEY and CDR2 SVGAGI. There are 14 residues in the CDR3. V lost 5 bases and J 0 bases, leaving 10 bases between the germline ends. The J gene is TRBJ1-1, the V gene TRBV6-5; D is unclear. The source material was PBMCs. This clonotype originated in a man between 18 and 35 years old in good health and CMV-seronegative. CDR3 DNA sequence: TGTGCCAGCAGTCCTCCGCGTATGAACACTGAAGCTTTCTTT. Its protein product is CASSPPRMNTEAFF.